This T cell receptor (beta chain) was obtained from a study of PD-1 blockade in classical Hodgkin lymphoma. Germline V gene lookup returns CDR1 GTSNPN and CDR2 SVGIG (reference sequence). CDR3 length equals 15 residues. Between the trimmed V and J ends, which lost 0 bases and 4 bases, there was a span of 13 bases. Time point denoted: cycle 4 day 1 (C4D1), after six to seven weeks of nivolumab. Exposure to brentuximab vedotin varied, and each patient had relapsed following autologous stem cell transplantation. From thawed PBMCs, CD4+ T cells were purified using magnetic negative selection. Patients' outcomes at their best amounted to complete response, partial response or progressive disease. Some clones are missing from TCRdb's copy, which holds only in-frame ones; the method was immunoSEQ multiplex PCR. The data show 30,000 to 40,000 clones, with 90% to 95% seen just once and 0.3% held by the top ten.

With respect to this clone: Its target is not known.

Study-level results: At C4D1, TCR diversity had climbed significantly for CD4+ cells, though not for CD8+ cells. Compared with healthy donors, newly diagnosed patients reportedly showed lower baseline TCR diversity. Those achieving complete response showed baseline diversity like newly diagnosed patients.

The sample here was CD4+ T cells from blood, taken before the fourth cycle of nivolumab. The sequence derives from a human donor with classical Hodgkin lymphoma. The chain combines TRBV30 with TRBJ1-5; D is unclear. CDR3 bases: TGTGCCTGGAGTGTAGGGTGGGTGGGGAATCAGCCCCAGCATTTT. This sequence encodes CAWSVGWVGNQPQHF.